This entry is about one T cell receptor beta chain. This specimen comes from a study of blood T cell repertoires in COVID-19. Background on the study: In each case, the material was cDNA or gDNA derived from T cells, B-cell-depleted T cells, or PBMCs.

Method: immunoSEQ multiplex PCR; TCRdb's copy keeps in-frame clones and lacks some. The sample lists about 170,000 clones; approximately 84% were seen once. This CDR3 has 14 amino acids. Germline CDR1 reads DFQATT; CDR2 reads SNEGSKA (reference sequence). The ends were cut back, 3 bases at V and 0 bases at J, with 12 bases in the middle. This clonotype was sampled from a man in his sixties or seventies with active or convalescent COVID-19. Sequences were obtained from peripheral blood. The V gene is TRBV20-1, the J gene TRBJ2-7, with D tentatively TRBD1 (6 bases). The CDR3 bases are TGCAGTGCTAGTAGACAGGCCAGCTCCTACGAGCAGTACTTC. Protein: CSASRQASSYEQYF.